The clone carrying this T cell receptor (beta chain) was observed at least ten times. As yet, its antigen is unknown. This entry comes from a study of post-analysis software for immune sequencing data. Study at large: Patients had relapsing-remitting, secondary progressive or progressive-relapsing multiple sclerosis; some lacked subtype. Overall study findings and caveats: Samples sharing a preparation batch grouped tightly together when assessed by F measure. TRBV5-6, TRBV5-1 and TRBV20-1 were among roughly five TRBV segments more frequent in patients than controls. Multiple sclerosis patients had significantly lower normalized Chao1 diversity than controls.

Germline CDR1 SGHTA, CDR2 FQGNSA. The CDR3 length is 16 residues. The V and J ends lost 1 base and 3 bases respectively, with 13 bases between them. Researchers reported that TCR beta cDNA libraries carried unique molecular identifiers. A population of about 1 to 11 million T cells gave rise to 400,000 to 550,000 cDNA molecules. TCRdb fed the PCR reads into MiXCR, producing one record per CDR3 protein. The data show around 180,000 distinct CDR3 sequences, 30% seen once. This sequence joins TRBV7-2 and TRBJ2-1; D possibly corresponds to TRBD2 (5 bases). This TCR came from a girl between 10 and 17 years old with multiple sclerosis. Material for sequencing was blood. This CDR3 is CASSLEGGGNYNEQFF. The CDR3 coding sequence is TGTGCCAGCAGCTTAGAGGGTGGAGGAAACTACAATGAGCAGTTCTTC.